The 15 T cell receptor beta chains below all came from one sample that was sequenced in a study of T cells in Graves' hyperthyroidism and ophthalmopathy. Amplification of TCR beta CDR3 regions was performed using RNA transcripts as template. HTBI primers drove first-round RT-PCR of the TCR CDR3. TCRdb reprocessed the multiplex PCR reads with MiXCR, giving one entry per CDR3 protein. This table has some 580,000 distinct CDR3 sequences, 15% to 20% appearing once. Sequencing used blood. All receptors derive from a woman in her forties with Graves' ophthalmopathy.

This chain links TRBV6-2 or TRBV6-3 with TRBJ1-1, with 7 bases fitting TRBD1. V gave up 3 bases and J gave up 7 bases; unmatched junction bases: 8. The V gene's germline CDR1 is MNHEY and CDR2 SVGEGT. The CDR3 is made up of 14 amino acids. The CDR3 sequence is CASSYSGRGIEAFF. CDR3 nucleotide sequence: TGTGCCAGCAGTTATTCTGGCAGGGGGATTGAAGCTTTCTTT.

This clonotype was counted at least ten times. The chain combines TRBV2 with TRBJ1-5; D is unresolved. The ends were cut back, 2 bases at V and 7 bases at J, with 15 bases in the middle. This CDR3 contains 15 residues. Germline-derived CDR1 and CDR2 are SNHLY and FYNNEI. CDR3 in amino acids: CASSELSGGPQPQHF. DNA of the CDR3: TGTGCCAGCAGTGAACTCTCGGGAGGGCCCCAGCCCCAGCATTTT.

This clonotype was counted ten times or more. V and J are TRBV6-2 or TRBV6-3 and TRBJ2-3, with TRBD2 matching over 7 bases. This CDR3 has 15 amino acids. V was pared by 7 bases and J by 0 bases, with 7 bases of the junction left unmatched. Germline CDR1 is MNHEY and CDR2 is SVGEGT. Written as DNA, the CDR3 is TGTGCCAGCATTCATTACGGGGGGAGCACAGATACGCAGTATTTT. This sequence encodes CASIHYGGSTDTQYF.

The gene calls are TRBV12-3 or TRBV12-4 and TRBJ1-2; 11 bases fit TRBD1. The CDR3 totals 14 residues. Trimming cost V 6 bases and J 7 bases; bases outside gene matches: 7. The CDR3 DNA sequence: TGTGCCAGCAGGGACGGACAGGGGGCTTTTGGCTACACCTTC. Protein: CASRDGQGAFGYTF.

This clonotype was counted a few times. The CDR3: CASSRGQGDTEAFF. DNA of the CDR3: TGCGCCAGCAGCCGGGGACAGGGAGACACTGAAGCTTTCTTT. V gene TRBV5-1 combines with J gene TRBJ1-1, with TRBD1 matching over 9 bases. The CDR3 is 14 amino acids. The germline V gene encodes CDR1 SGHRS and CDR2 YFSETQ. The V and J ends lost 4 bases and 3 bases, in that order; junction bases with no gene match: 4.

The chain employs TRBV3-1 and TRBJ1-2; possibly TRBD1 for D (6 bases). V dropped 1 base and J dropped 8 bases, with 11 bases sitting between them. The CDR3 is 13 residues long. Germline CDR1 reads LGHDT; CDR2 reads YNNKEL (reference sequence). DNA for the CDR3: TGTGCCAGCAGCCAAGGGTGGGGGCAAGGCTACACCTTC. Its translation: CASSQGWGQGYTF.

A single count supports this clonotype. V and J are TRBV2 and TRBJ1-5, with TRBD1 as a possible D gene (5 bases). The germline gives CDR1 SNHLY, CDR2 FYNNEI. The CDR3 totals 16 residues. V lost 3 bases to trimming and J lost 5 bases, with 17 bases between them. CDR3 amino acids: CASSDAGTSPYQPQHF. The CDR3, as DNA: TGTGCCAGCAGTGACGCGGGGACCTCGCCCTATCAGCCCCAGCATTTT. The complete variable domain, with remaining parts taken from reference TRBV2 and TRBJ1-5, reads EPEVTQTPSHQVTQMGQEVILRCVPISNHLYFYWYRQILGQKVEFLVSFYNNEISEKSEIFDDQFSVERPDGSNFTLKIRSTKLEDSAMYFCASSDAGTSPYQPQHFGDGTRLSIL.

This clonotype was seen at least ten times. The V call is TRBV3-1, the J call TRBJ1-3; D ambiguous. From germline, CDR1 is LGHDT and CDR2 YNNKEL (reference sequence). Trimming removed 3 bases from V and 3 bases from J, with 9 bases in between. CDR3 size: 14 residues. CDR3: CASSHLGDGNTIYF. The CDR3 DNA reads TGTGCCAGCAGCCACCTGGGCGATGGAAACACCATATATTTT.

V and J are TRBV28 and TRBJ1-5, with unresolved D. The V end lost 4 bases, the J end lost 7 bases, and 20 bases lay between the germline ends. The germline V gene encodes CDR1 MDHEN and CDR2 SYDVKM. The length of the CDR3 is 16 residues. The CDR3 nucleotides read TGTGCCAGCAGTTGGCAAAGACCCAGACTTACGCAGCCCCAGCATTTT. It translates to CASSWQRPRLTQPQHF.

This clonotype was seen a few times. The chain couples TRBV20-1 to TRBJ2-7; 7 nucleotides line up with TRBD1. The trim removed 1 base at V and 4 bases at J, leaving 4 bases unmatched. The CDR3 is 13 amino acids. CDR1 is DFQATT, CDR2 SNEGSKA, per germline (reference sequence). CDR3 sequence: CSARAGQVYEQYF. The CDR3 DNA follows: TGCAGTGCTAGAGCTGGACAGGTTTACGAGCAGTACTTC.

The chain couples TRBV7-9 to TRBJ2-1; D gene ambiguous. The CDR3 runs to 13 residues. Trimming took off 5 bases at V and 3 bases at J, with 8 bases between the two ends. CDR1 SEHNR and CDR2 FQNEAQ come from the germline V gene (reference sequence). DNA for the CDR3: TGTGCCAGCAGCCCGGAGAGCTACAATGAGCAGTTCTTC. Translation gives CASSPESYNEQFF. The whole variable domain, remainder taken from reference TRBV7-9 and TRBJ2-1, is DTGVSQNPRHKITKRGQNVTFRCDPISEHNRLYWYRQTLGQGPEFLTYFQNEAQLEKSRLLSDRFSAERPKGSFSTLEIQRTEQGDSAMYLCASSPESYNEQFFGPGTRLTVL.

The sample holds a few counts of this clonotype. At one of its ends the junction is not consistent with the germline gene, which may arise from a read error. This chain's CDR3 is CASSQLGTHIF. The CDR3, as DNA: TGTGCCAGCAGCCAATTGGGGACTCATATCTTC. The chain has TRBV6-2 or TRBV6-3 and TRBJ2-1, with D perhaps TRBD2 (6 bases). CDR3 length: 11 amino acids. Germline V gives CDR1 MNHEY, CDR2 SVGEGT.

Worth noting for this clonotype: This may be a read error: a much more frequent sequence differs by one nucleotide. This chain uses TRBV3-1 with TRBJ2-1, with D hard to call. This CDR3 region has 14 residues. Germline lookup yields CDR1 LGHDT and CDR2 YNNKEL (reference sequence). CDR3 bases: TGTGCCAGCAGCTCACCCGAGCGAGGAGATGAGCGGTTCTTC. This translates into CASSSPERGDERFF.

This clonotype was counted ten times or more. This chain joins TRBV28 and TRBJ2-7; 12 positions match TRBD1. The germline V gene encodes CDR1 MDHEN and CDR2 SYDVKM. V dropped 2 bases and J dropped 7; count of bases not matched to a gene: 6. This CDR3 contains 15 residues. CDR3 nucleotides: TGTGCCAGCAGTTTACTGGGGGACAGGGGGCATGAGCAGTACTTC. Encoded protein: CASSLLGDRGHEQYF.

The chain combines TRBV5-1 with TRBJ2-3, with 7 bases lining up with TRBD1. The CDR3 runs to 13 residues. The junction had 3 bases not matched to a gene; V was cut back by 1 base and J by 7 bases. Germline assignment: CDR1 SGHRS and CDR2 YFSETQ. The DNA of the CDR3 is TGCGCCAGCAGCTTGAGGGGGCCAAATACGCAGTATTTT. This sequence encodes CASSLRGPNTQYF.